A single sample gave rise to the 15 T cell receptor beta chains below, sequenced in a study of CD8+ T cells in alopecia areata. Sequencing relied on a cDNA template that was reverse transcribed from extracted RNA. Some clones are missing from TCRdb's copy, which holds only in-frame ones; the method was immunoSEQ multiplex PCR. In total the sample includes 4,500 to 7,000 clones, none of them seen once. This sample's time point: mouse skin 6 weeks after grafting, around onset of hair loss. Specimen: skin, collected at week 6. All receptors come from a C3H/HeJ mouse with alopecia areata. The mouse strain carries the MHC haplotype H2-k.

This clone is medium-sized within its sample. The gene names given are mouse names. The CDR3 end falls 4 residues outside the read, so it is completed with the germline J gene. This sequence joins TRBV17 and TRBJ2-2, with a weak D call TRBD2 (6 bases). V was cut by 4 bases and J by 1 base, with 10 bases left in between. This CDR3 has 15 residues. Germline values: CDR1 MNHDT, CDR2 YYDKIL. The CDR3 DNA, read in part, is TGTGCTAGCAGTAAGACTGGCTTAAACACCGGG. Its protein product is CASSKTGLNTG. The CDR3 reads in full as CASSKTGLNTGQLYF.

This clone was detected only a few times. Gene names follow the mouse nomenclature. The missing CDR3 end, 3 residues past where the read stops, is filled in from the germline J gene. This chain joins TRBV19 and TRBJ1-6; maybe TRBD1 (6 bases). TRBJ1-6 is recorded as an ORF, its role being uncertain. The length of the CDR3 is 15 residues. The V end lost 2 bases, the J end lost 4 bases, and 10 bases lay between the germline ends. Germline V gives CDR1 FNHDT, CDR2 SITEND (reference sequence). The sequenced part of the CDR3 DNA is TGTGCCAGCAGTATTGCCAGGGGTTATAATTCGCCC. Translating it yields CASSIARGYNSP. In full, the CDR3 is CASSIARGYNSPLYF.

This clone is labeled medium-sized. Gene names are mouse gene names. The read terminates 4 residues before the CDR3 end, so the remaining end is supplied by the germline J gene. The J gene is TRBJ2-1, the V gene TRBV1, with 9 bases matching TRBD2. Germline-derived CDR1 and CDR2 are NSQYPW and LRSPGD (reference sequence). Trimming at V came to 2 bases and at J to 3 bases, leaving 2 bases not matched to a gene. This CDR3 has 15 amino acids. The sequenced CDR3 bases are TGCACCTGCAGTGCACTGGGGGGGATCTATGCT. This encodes CTCSALGGIYA. The whole CDR3 reads CTCSALGGIYAEQFF.

The table lists this clone with many counts. Mouse gene names and germline throughout. The CDR3 end is not reached by the read, which stops 4 residues before it; the germline J gene fills it in. The V and J genes are TRBV5 and TRBJ2-7, with TRBD2 identical over 11 bases. There are 15 residues in the CDR3. Germline V gene lookup returns CDR1 LGHNA and CDR2 YNLKQL (reference sequence). The sequenced CDR3 bases are TGTGCCAGCAGCTCCACTGGGGGGGCGCGGAAT. Translation gives CASSSTGGARN. The full CDR3 protein is CASSSTGGARNEQYF.

This clone has only a few counts. The genes and germline here are from mouse. The observed sequence ends 4 residues before the CDR3 terminus, with the missing tail filled in from the germline J gene. The gene calls are TRBV3 and TRBJ1-2; 7 bases are shared with TRBD1. This CDR3 contains 14 residues. Germline V CDR1 and CDR2: SNHLY, FYNGKV (reference sequence). The J segment lost 0 bases and the V segment lost 5 bases, leaving 3 bases of the junction unmatched. The CDR3 here is CASSPGTANSDYTF. The sequenced part of the CDR3 DNA is TGTGCCAGCAGCCCCGGGACAGCAAACTCC.

This clone appeared many times. Genes here carry mouse names. With the read ending 4 residues before the CDR3 end, the germline J gene is used to fill in that end. The chain is built from TRBV13-1 and TRBJ2-3, with 11 bases identical to TRBD2. With V trimmed by 5 bases and J by 0 bases, 2 bases remained unmatched. The CDR3 consists of 15 residues. In germline, CDR1 is NSHNY, CDR2 SYGAGN. The sequenced part of the CDR3 DNA is TGTGCCAGCAGACTGGGGGGGCCTAGTGCAGAA. It specifies CASRLGGPSAE. The whole CDR3 sequence reads CASRLGGPSAETLYF.

The table lists this clone with many counts. Germline and genes: mouse. The DNA ends 4 residues before the CDR3 does, and the rest of the CDR3 is filled in from the germline J gene. The chain couples TRBV3 to TRBJ2-3; weak D call: TRBD1 (5 bases). From germline, CDR1 is SNHLY and CDR2 FYNGKV (reference sequence). Trimming left V 5 bases short and J 2 bases short, with 8 bases between. CDR3 length: 13 residues. The CDR3 DNA, read in part, is TGTGCCAGCAGCCTCAGGGTTGCAGAA. This sequence encodes CASSLRVAE. The full CDR3 reads CASSLRVAETLYF.

A note on this clone: Mouse gene names and germline throughout. The read stops 4 residues short of the end of the CDR3; the missing end is completed from the germline J gene. The chain has TRBV2 and TRBJ2-7, with 9 nucleotides matching TRBD2. Germline lookup yields CDR1 LGHNA and CDR2 YSYQKL. The CDR3 is 15 amino acids. V was clipped by 1 base and J by 3 bases; unmatched bases: 4. The CDR3: CASSQVPGGVYEQYF. The CDR3 DNA, read in part, is TGTGCCAGCAGCCAAGTCCCTGGGGGGGTCTAT.

Many counts were recorded for this clone. The germline and genes are mouse ones. The read ends 3 residues shy of where the CDR3 ends; the end is completed using the germline J gene. The V call is TRBV29, the J call TRBJ1-6; tentatively, D is TRBD1 (6 bases). TRBJ1-6 is assigned to the ORF class and has an uncertain function. Germline CDR1 is MSHET and CDR2 is SYDVDS. The CDR3 loop spans 12 amino acids. CDR3 DNA, as far as it was read: TGTGCTAGCAGCCTACAGGGATTCCCC. This gives the protein CASSLQGFP. The whole CDR3 sequence reads CASSLQGFPLYF.

This clone was counted only a few times. Gene names follow the mouse nomenclature. Read coverage stops 4 residues before the CDR3 terminus; the germline J gene supplies the remainder. V usage is TRBV31 and J usage is TRBJ1-1; tentatively, D is TRBD1 (5 bases). CDR3 length equals 14 residues. Germline CDR1 reads GKSSPN; CDR2 reads SITVG. V gave up 1 base and J gave up 0 bases, with 9 bases separating them. The CDR3 bases that were read are TGTGCCTGGAGTCCCGACAGAGCAAACACA. It codes for CAWSPDRANT. The full-length CDR3 reads as CAWSPDRANTEVFF.

There are many counts of this clone. Gene labels here are mouse ones. Read coverage stops 4 residues before the CDR3 terminus; the germline J gene supplies the remainder. This CDR3 is also generated by other DNA sequences in the sample. The chain combines TRBV19 with TRBJ1-2; 7 nucleotides line up with TRBD1. Trimming at V came to 3 bases and at J to 0 bases, leaving 2 bases not matched to a gene. CDR3 length: 14 residues. Germline values: CDR1 FNHDT, CDR2 SITEND (reference sequence). The chain's CDR3 is CASSRDRTNSDYTF. The CDR3 DNA, read in part, is TGTGCCAGCAGTAGGGACAGAACAAACTCC.

This clone was seen more than once but under ten times. Gene names and germline refer to mouse. The sequence runs out 4 residues before the end of the CDR3; the remainder is reconstructed from the germline J gene. The chain combines TRBV13-1 with TRBJ1-1; a weak D match, TRBD1 (6 bases). This CDR3 has 15 residues. Trimming left V 3 bases short and J 0 bases short, with 12 bases between. Germline assignment: CDR1 NSHNY and CDR2 SYGAGN. CDR3 sequence: CASSGPGQSNTEVFF. The DNA read from the CDR3 is TGTGCCAGCAGTGGGCCGGGACAATCAAACACA.

In this sample, this clone turned up a few times. Genes and germline come from the mouse. The read ends 4 residues shy of where the CDR3 ends; the end is completed using the germline J gene. The chain links TRBV13-3 to TRBJ2-5; 7 bases are shared with TRBD1. The germline V gene has CDR1 NNHDY and CDR2 SYVADS. The CDR3 is 13 residues long. Trimming removed 3 bases from V and 3 bases from J; junction bases left unmatched: 1. The DNA read from the CDR3 is TGTGCCAGCAGTGGGACAGGACAAGAC. It translates to CASSGTGQD. The entire CDR3 reads CASSGTGQDTQYF.

This clone was found many times. All gene names here are mouse names. Read sequence stops 4 residues before the CDR3 end, and the germline J gene provides the missing end. V is TRBV16 and J is TRBJ2-3; 9 positions agree with TRBD2. The length of the CDR3 is 16 residues. Losses at the gene ends were 1 base for V and 2 bases for J; bases not matched to a gene: 4. The germline V gene encodes CDR1 SGHSA and CDR2 FRNQAP. Incomplete CDR3 DNA: TGTGCAAGCAGCTTAGTGACTGGGGGATTTGCAGAA. This translates into CASSLVTGGFAE. The whole CDR3 reads CASSLVTGGFAETLYF. The whole variable domain, filled in from reference TRBV16 and TRBJ2-3, reads NAGVIQTPRHKVTGKGQEATLWCEPISGHSAVFWYRQTIVQGLEFLTYFRNQAPIDDSGMPKERFSAQMPNQSHSTLKIQSTQPQDSAVYLCASSLVTGGFAETLYFGSGTRLTVL.

By sample share, this clone is medium-sized. Gene names refer to mouse genes. Read sequence stops 4 residues before the CDR3 end, and the germline J gene provides the missing end. The chain couples TRBV14 to TRBJ2-5, with 9 nucleotides matching TRBD1. CDR3 length equals 14 residues. Germline V CDR1 and CDR2: SGHDT, FRDEAV. The CDR3 loop reads CASSSGTGRDTQYF. The CDR3 DNA, read in part, is TGTGCCAGCAGTTCCGGGACAGGGAGGGAC.